This TCR beta chain derives from a study of T cells in Graves' hyperthyroidism and ophthalmopathy. This clonotype showed up many times. TCR beta CDR3 regions were amplified from RNA. Initially, a first-round RT-PCR of the TCR CDR3 employed the HTBI primer set. TCRdb re-called the multiplex PCR reads through MiXCR, storing one row per CDR3 protein. The sample has about 400,000 distinct CDR3 sequences, approximately 15% seen once. The CDR3 extends over 22 amino acids. Germline V lookup: CDR1 SGDLS, CDR2 YYNGEE. V was pared by 2 bases and J by 4 bases, with 20 bases of the junction left unmatched. The rearrangement uses TRBV9 and TRBJ2-1, with 14 bases identical to TRBD2. The receptor was derived from a woman aged 18-29 years with Graves' hyperthyroidism. The sequencing input was blood. This chain's CDR3 is CASSVINPGLAGVSPRYNEQFF. CDR3 DNA: TGTGCCAGCAGCGTGATAAATCCGGGACTAGCGGGAGTGTCCCCTCGATACAATGAGCAGTTCTTC.